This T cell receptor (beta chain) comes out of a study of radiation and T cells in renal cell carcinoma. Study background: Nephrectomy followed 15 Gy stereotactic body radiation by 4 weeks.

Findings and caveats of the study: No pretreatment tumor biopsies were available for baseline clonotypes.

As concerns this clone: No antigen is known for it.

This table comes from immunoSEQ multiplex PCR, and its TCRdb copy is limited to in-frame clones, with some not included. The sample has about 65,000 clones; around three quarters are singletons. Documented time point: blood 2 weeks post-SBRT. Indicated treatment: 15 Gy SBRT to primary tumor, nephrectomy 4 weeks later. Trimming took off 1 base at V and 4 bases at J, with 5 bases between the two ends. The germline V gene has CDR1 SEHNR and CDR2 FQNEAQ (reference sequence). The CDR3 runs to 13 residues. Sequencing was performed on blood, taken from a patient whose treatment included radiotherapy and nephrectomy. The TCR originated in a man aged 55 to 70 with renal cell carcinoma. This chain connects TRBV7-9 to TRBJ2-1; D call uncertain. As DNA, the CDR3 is TGTGCCAGCAGCTTAGACGCTTACAATGAGCAGTTCTTC. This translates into CASSLDAYNEQFF.